This T cell receptor (beta chain) comes out of a study of PD-L1 blockade in urothelial cancer. Study in general: When patients started atezolizumab at some point between 2014 and 2015, it was given at 1,200 mg intravenously every 3 weeks. T cells numbered a median of around 140,000 in the blood samples.

The method was immunoSEQ multiplex PCR; TCRdb's version includes in-frame clones alone and lacks a portion of them. The sample has 70,000 or so clones; 80% to 90% are singletons. The sequences come from PBMCs, collected around atezolizumab (anti-PD-L1) treatment. The source of this sequence is a man between 65 and 85 years old with urothelial cancer.

The CDR3 DNA sequence: TGTGCCAGCAGGGCAGGAGCAGGGGAGACCCAGTACTTC. Translation gives CASRAGAGETQYF. This rearrangement joins TRBV6-1 to TRBJ2-5; tentatively, D is TRBD1 (5 bases). V was shortened by 6 bases and J by 5 bases, with 13 bases between the two germline ends. The germline gives CDR1 MNHNS, CDR2 SASEGT. The CDR3 extends over 13 amino acids.